This TCR beta chain was sequenced in a study of blood T cell repertoires in COVID-19. Overall study: Acute and convalescent COVID-19 specimens originated in the United States, Italy and Spain. T cells, B-cell-depleted T cells, or PBMCs provided the cDNA or gDNA that served as material.

Sequenced by immunoSEQ multiplex PCR; TCRdb stores in-frame clones only, minus some. The data show about 160,000 clones, roughly nine tenths seen once. Germline V gene data show CDR1 as LGHDT and CDR2 as YNNKEL (reference sequence). This CDR3 comprises 15 residues. V lost 4 bases, J lost 2 bases, and 13 bases lay in between. Sequencing was carried out using peripheral blood. The clonotype originates from a man aged 45-60 years with acute or convalescent COVID-19. The chain uses TRBV3-1 (or the pseudogene TRBV3-2) and TRBJ2-3; tentative D call: TRBD1 (7 bases). Here the CDR3 reads CASSRRQGLTDTQYF. CDR3 DNA sequence: TGTGCCAGCAGCCGCAGACAGGGACTCACAGATACGCAGTATTTT.